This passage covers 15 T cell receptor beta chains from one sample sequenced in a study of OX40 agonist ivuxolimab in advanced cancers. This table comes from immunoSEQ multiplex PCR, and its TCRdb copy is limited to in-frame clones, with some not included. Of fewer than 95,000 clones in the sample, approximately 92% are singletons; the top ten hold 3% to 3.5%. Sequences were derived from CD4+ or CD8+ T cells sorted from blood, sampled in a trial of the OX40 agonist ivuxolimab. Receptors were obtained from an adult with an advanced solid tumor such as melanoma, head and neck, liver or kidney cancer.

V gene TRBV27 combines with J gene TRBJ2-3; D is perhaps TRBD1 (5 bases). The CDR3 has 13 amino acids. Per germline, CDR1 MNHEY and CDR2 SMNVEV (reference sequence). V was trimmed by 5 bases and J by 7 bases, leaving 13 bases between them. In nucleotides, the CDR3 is TGTGCCAGCAGTCCCTCGGCAGGGTATACGCAGTATTTT. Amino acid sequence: CASSPSAGYTQYF.

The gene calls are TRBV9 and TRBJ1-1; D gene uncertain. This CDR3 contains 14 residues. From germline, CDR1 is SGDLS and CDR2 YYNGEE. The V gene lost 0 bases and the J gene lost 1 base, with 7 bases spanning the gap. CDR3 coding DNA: TGTGCCAGCAGCGTAGTAGATTGGAACACTGAAGCTTTCTTT. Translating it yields CASSVVDWNTEAFF.

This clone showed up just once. CDR3 bases: TGTGCCAGCAGCCCAGGGGATGAGACCCAGTACTTC. Residues: CASSPGDETQYF. The chain carries TRBV5-4 and TRBJ2-5, with D maybe TRBD1 (6 bases). The V and J ends lost 4 bases and 5 bases respectively, with 9 bases between them. Germline V gene sequence: CDR1 SGHNT, CDR2 YYREEE (reference sequence). The CDR3 consists of 12 residues.

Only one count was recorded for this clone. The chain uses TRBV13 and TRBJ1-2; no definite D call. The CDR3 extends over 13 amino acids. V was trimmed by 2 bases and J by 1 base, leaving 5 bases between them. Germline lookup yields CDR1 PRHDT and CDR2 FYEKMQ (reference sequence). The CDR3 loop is CASSLRDNYGYTF. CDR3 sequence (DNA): TGTGCCAGCAGCTTAAGGGATAACTATGGCTACACCTTC.

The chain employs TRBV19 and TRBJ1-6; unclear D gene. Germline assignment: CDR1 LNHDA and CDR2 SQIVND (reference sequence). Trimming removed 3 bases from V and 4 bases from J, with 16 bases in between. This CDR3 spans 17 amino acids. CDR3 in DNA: TGTGCCAGTAGTATCTTTTCGGGTGCGGGATATAATTCACCCCTCCACTTT. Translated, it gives CASSIFSGAGYNSPLHF.

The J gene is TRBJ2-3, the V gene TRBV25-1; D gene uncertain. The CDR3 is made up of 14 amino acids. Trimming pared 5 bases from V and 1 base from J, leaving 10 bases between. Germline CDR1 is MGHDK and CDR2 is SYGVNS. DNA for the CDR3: TGTGCCAGCAGTCTAGTCGGAGGCACAGATACGCAGTATTTT. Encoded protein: CASSLVGGTDTQYF.

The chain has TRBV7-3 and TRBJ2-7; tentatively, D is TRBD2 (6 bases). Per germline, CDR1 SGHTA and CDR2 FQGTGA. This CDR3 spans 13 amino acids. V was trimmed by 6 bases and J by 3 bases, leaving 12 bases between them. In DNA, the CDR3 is TGTGCCAGCAGTCTAGCGCCCAACTACGAGCAGTACTTC. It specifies CASSLAPNYEQYF. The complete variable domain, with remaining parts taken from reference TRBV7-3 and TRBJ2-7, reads GAGVSQTPSNKVTEKGKYVELRCDPISGHTALYWYRQSLGQGPEFLIYFQGTGAADDSGLPNDRFFAVRPEGSVSTLKIQRTERGDSAVYLCASSLAPNYEQYFGPGTRLTVT.

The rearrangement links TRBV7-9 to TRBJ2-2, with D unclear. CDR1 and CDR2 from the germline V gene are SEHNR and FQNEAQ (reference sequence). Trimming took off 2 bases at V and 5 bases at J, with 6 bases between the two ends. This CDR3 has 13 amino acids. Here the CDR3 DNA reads TGTGCCAGCAGCTTAATCGGAACCGGGGAGCTGTTTTTT. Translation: CASSLIGTGELFF.

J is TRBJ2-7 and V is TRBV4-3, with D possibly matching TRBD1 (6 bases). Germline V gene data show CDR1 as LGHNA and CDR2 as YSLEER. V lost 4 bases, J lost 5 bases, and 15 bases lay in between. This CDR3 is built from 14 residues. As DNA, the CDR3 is TGCGCCAGCAGCCTACTTGGGGGCACCCACGAGCAGTACTTC. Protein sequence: CASSLLGGTHEQYF.

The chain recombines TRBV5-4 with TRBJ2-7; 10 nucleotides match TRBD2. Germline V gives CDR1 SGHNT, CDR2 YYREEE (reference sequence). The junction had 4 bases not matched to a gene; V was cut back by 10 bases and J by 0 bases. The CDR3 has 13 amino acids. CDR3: CAGGTSASYEQYF. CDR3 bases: TGTGCCGGCGGGACTAGCGCCTCCTACGAGCAGTACTTC.

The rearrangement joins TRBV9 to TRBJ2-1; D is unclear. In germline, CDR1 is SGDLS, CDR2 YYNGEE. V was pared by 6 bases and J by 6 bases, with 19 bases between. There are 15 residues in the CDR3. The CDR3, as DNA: TGTGCCAGCACCAGAGACGAGGACGACGGCAATGAGCAGTTCTTC. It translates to CASTRDEDDGNEQFF.

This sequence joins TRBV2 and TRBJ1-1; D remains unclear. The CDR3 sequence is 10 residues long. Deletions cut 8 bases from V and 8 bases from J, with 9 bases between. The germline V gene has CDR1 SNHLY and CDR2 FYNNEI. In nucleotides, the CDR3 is TGTGCCAGCTATCAGGTCGAAGCTTTCTTT. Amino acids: CASYQVEAFF.

CDR3 sequence (DNA): TGTGCCAGCATGGGGCCTAACTATGGCTACACCTTC. Translated, it gives CASMGPNYGYTF. The chain uses TRBV2 and TRBJ1-2, with a possible D match to TRBD1 (5 bases). The germline V gene encodes CDR1 SNHLY and CDR2 FYNNEI. This CDR3 is 12 amino acids long. Deletions cut 7 bases from V and 0 bases from J, with 6 bases between.

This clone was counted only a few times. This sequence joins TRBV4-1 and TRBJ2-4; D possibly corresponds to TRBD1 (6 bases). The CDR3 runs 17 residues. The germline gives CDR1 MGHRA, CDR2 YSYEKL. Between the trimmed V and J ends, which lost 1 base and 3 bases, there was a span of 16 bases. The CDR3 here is CASSQALMGARKNIQYF. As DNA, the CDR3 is TGCGCCAGCAGCCAAGCGCTTATGGGGGCGCGCAAAAACATTCAGTACTTC.

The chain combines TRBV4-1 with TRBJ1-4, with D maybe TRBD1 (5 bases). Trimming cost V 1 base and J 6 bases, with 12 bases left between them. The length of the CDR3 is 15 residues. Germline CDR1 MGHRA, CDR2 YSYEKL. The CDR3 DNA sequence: TGCGCCAGCAGCCAAGCGACCAGGGAATATGAAAAACTGTTTTTT. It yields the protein CASSQATREYEKLFF.